This TCR beta chain was obtained from a study of blood T cell repertoires in COVID-19. The V gene lost 6 bases and the J gene lost 3 bases, with 14 bases spanning the gap. CDR1 is SGHDT, CDR2 YYEEEE, per germline. The CDR3 has 14 amino acids. The table came from immunoSEQ multiplex PCR; TCRdb's copy has only in-frame clones and leaves some out. The sample holds fewer than 70,000 clones, more than 85% seen once. V usage is TRBV5-6 and J usage is TRBJ2-3; TRBD2 might be the D (6 bases). Sequencing was carried out using peripheral blood. The origin of this receptor is a man aged 50 or older with active COVID-19. Here the CDR3 reads CASTRRGWTDTQYF. The CDR3 nucleotides read TGTGCCAGCACCAGGAGGGGTTGGACAGATACGCAGTATTTT.